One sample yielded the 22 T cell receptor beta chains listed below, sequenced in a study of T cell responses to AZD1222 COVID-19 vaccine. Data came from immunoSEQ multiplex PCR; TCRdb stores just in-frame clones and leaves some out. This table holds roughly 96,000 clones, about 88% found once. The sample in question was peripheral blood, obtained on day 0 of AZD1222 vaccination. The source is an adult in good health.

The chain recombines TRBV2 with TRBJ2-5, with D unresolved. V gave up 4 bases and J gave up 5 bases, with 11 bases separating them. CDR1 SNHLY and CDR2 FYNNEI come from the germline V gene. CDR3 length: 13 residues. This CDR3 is CASSGIPRETQYF. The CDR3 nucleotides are TGTGCCAGCAGTGGGATCCCGCGGGAGACCCAGTACTTC.

The chain's CDR3 is CASSVARGSGYTF. The CDR3 DNA reads TGTGCCAGCAGTGTCGCCAGGGGTAGTGGCTACACCTTC. The chain links TRBV6-4 to TRBJ1-2; weak D call: TRBD1 (6 bases). The V end lost 4 bases, the J end lost 7 bases, and 13 bases lay between the germline ends. Germline loops: CDR1 MRHNA, CDR2 SNTAGT. CDR3 length equals 13 residues.

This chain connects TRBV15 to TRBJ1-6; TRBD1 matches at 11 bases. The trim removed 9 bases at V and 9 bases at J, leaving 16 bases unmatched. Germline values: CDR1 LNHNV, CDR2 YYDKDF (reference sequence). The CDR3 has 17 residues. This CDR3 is CATLVRDRGIGLSPLHF. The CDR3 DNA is TGTGCCACACTCGTCCGGGACAGGGGGATTGGCCTTTCACCCCTCCACTTT.

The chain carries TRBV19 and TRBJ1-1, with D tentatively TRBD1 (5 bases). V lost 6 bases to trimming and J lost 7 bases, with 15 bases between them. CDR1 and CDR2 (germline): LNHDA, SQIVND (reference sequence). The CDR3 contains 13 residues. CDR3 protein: CASSTGGTLEAFF. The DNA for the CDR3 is TGTGCCAGTAGCACCGGTGGGACTCTTGAAGCTTTCTTT.

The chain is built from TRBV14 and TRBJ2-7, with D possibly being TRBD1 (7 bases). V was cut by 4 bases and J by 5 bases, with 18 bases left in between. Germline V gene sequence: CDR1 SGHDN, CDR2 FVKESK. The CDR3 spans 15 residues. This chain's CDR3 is CASSLRRGHLNEQYF. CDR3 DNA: TGTGCCAGCAGCCTTAGGAGGGGGCACTTAAACGAGCAGTACTTC.

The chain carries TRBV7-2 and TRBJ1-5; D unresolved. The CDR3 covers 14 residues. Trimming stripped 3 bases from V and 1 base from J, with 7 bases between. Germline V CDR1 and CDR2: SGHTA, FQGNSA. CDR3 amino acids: CASSLRVSNQPQHF. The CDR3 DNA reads TGTGCCAGCAGCTTGCGGGTCAGCAATCAGCCCCAGCATTTT.

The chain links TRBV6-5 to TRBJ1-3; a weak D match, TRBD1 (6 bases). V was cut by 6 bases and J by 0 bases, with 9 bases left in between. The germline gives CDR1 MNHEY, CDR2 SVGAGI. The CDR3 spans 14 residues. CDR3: CASRTGSSGNTIYF. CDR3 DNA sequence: TGTGCCAGCAGAACAGGGAGCTCTGGAAACACCATATATTTT.

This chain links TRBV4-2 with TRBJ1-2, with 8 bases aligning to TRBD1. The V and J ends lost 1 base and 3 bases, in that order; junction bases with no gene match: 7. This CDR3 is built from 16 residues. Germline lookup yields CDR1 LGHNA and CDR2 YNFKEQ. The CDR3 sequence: CASSQGRTGRDYGYTF. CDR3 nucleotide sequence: TGTGCCAGCAGCCAAGGCCGGACAGGGCGAGACTATGGCTACACCTTC.

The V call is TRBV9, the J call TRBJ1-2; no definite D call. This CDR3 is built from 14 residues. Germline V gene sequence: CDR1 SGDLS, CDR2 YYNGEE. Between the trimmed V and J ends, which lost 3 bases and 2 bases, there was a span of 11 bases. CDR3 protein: CASSATGGNYGYTF. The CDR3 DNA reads TGTGCCAGCAGCGCCACGGGCGGGAACTATGGCTACACCTTC.

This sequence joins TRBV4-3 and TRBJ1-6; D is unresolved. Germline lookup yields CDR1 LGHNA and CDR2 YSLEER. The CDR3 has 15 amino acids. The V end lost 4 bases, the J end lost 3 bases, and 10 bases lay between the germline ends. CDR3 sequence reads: CASSRTSLYNSPLHF. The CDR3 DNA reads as TGCGCCAGCAGCCGCACATCCCTCTATAATTCACCCCTCCACTTT.

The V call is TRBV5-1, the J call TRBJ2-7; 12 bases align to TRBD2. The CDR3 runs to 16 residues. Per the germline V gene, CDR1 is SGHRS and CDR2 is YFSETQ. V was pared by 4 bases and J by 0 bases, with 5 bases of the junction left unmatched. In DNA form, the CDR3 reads TGCGCCAGCAGCCTTGGACTAGCGGGGAGCTCCTACGAGCAGTACTTC. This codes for CASSLGLAGSSYEQYF.

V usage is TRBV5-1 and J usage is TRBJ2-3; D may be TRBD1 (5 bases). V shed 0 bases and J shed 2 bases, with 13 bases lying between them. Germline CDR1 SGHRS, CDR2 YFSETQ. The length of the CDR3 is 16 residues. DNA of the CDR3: TGCGCCAGCAGCTTGGATGGGGCAGCCCACACAGATACGCAGTATTTT. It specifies CASSLDGAAHTDTQYF.

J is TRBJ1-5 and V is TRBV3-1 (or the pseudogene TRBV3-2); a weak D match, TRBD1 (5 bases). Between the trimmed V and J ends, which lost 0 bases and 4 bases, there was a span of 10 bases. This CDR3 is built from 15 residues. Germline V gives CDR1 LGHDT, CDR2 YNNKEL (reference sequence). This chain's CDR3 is CASSQDTQANQPQHF. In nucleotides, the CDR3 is TGTGCCAGCAGCCAAGATACACAGGCAAATCAGCCCCAGCATTTT.

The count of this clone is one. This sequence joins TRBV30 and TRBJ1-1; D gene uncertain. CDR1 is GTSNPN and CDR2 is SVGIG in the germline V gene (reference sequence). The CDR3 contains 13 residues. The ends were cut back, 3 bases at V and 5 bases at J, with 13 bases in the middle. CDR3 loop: CAWSASGVTEAFF. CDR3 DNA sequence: TGTGCCTGGAGCGCCAGCGGGGTTACTGAAGCTTTCTTT.

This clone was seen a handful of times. CDR3 DNA: TGTGCCTGTACACAGGGGTCGGGAGGGCCCCAGCATTTT. Translating gives CACTQGSGGPQHF. The V call is TRBV30, the J call TRBJ1-5, with 7 bases identical to TRBD1. The CDR3 runs to 13 residues. The J segment lost 9 bases and the V segment lost 6 bases, leaving 11 bases of the junction unmatched. The V gene's germline CDR1 is GTSNPN and CDR2 SVGIG (reference sequence). The variable domain in full, with the rest retrieved from reference TRBV30 and TRBJ1-5, is SQTIHQWPATLVQPVGSPLSLECTVEGTSNPNLYWYRQAAGRGLQLLFYSVGIGQISSEVPQNLSASRPQDRQFILSSKKLLLSDSGFYLCACTQGSGGPQHFGDGTRLSIL.

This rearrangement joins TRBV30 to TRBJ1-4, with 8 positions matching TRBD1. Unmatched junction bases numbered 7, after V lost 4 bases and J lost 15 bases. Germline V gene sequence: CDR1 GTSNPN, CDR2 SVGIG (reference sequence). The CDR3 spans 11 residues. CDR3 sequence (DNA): TGTGCCTGGAATACGGACAGGGCATTGTTTTTT. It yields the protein CAWNTDRALFF.

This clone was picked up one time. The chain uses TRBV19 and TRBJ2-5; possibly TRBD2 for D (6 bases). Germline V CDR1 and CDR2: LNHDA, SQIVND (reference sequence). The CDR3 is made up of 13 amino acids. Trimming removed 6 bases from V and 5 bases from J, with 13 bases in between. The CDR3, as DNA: TGTGCCAGTAGCCCGGGAGTTCTTGAGACCCAGTACTTC. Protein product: CASSPGVLETQYF.

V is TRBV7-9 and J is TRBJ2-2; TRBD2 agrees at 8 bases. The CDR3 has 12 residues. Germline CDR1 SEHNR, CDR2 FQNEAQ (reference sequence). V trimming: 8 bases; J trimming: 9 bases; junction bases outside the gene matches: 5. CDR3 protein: CASQSGGRELFF. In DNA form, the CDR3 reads TGTGCCAGCCAAAGCGGGGGCCGGGAGCTGTTTTTT.

The CDR3 protein is CASGLPDRGVYGNTIYF. The CDR3 DNA reads TGTGCTAGTGGTTTGCCCGACAGGGGGGTTTATGGGAACACCATATATTTT. V and J are TRBV12-5 and TRBJ1-3; TRBD1 matches at 9 bases. Germline V gene lookup returns CDR1 LGHNT and CDR2 FRNRAP. With V trimmed by 2 bases and J by 7 bases, 12 bases remained unmatched. The CDR3 contains 17 residues.

The CDR3 DNA follows: TGTGCCACCAGCAGAGATCGGGGCTACTATTCTAAGGTGGGCCAAGAGACCCAGTACTTC. Protein product: CATSRDRGYYSKVGQETQYF. V is TRBV15 and J is TRBJ2-5; D is possibly TRBD1 or TRBD2 (5 bases each). The V and J ends lost 0 bases and 1 base respectively, with 24 bases between them. CDR1 is LNHNV and CDR2 is YYDKDF in the germline V gene (reference sequence). The CDR3 is 20 amino acids.

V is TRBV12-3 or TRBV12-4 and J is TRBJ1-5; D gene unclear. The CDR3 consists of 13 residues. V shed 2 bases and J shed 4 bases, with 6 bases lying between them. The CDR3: CASSLLLNQPQHF. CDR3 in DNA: TGTGCCAGCAGTTTACTCCTGAATCAGCCCCAGCATTTT.

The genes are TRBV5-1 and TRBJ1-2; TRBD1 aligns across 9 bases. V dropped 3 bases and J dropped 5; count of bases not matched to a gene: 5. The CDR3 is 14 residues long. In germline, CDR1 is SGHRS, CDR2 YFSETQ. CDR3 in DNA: TGCGCCAGCAGCTCACAGGGGGCTGATTATGGCTACACCTTC. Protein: CASSSQGADYGYTF.